These 17 T cell receptor beta chains were all obtained from the same sample, sequenced in a study of metastatic and nonmetastatic thyroid tumors. Each patient came to thyroid surgery without any prior treatment (of any kind). Using MiXCR, TCRdb reanalyzed the PCR reads. The profile shows under 7,500 clones, about 31% of them singletons. The sample was tumor tissue. The receptor set was obtained from a female donor with papillary thyroid cancer or a benign thyroid nodule (not recorded which). Some clones in this sample may be carry-over from other donors' samples.

By share of the sample, this clone is medium-sized. The chain employs TRBV10-3 and TRBJ2-7; the D gene could be TRBD1 or TRBD2 (6 bases each). The CDR3 has 15 residues. The germline V gene encodes CDR1 ENHRY and CDR2 SYGVKD. V dropped 3 bases and J dropped 0 bases, with 12 bases sitting between them. Written as DNA, the CDR3 is TGTGCCATCAGTGAAGAACAGGGAGGCTCCTACGAGCAGTACTTC. Translating it yields CAISEEQGGSYEQYF.

A note on this clone: One junction end disagrees with the germline gene, perhaps due to a read error. The chain combines TRBV4-3 with TRBJ1-2; D is ambiguous. Germline V gives CDR1 LGHNA, CDR2 YSLEER. The CDR3 loop spans 13 amino acids. CDR3 region: CDSSQYGRHAYTF. As DNA, the CDR3 is TGCGACAGCAGCCAATATGGCAGACACGCCTACACCTTC.

The CDR3 DNA sequence: TGTGCCAGCAGTGAGGATGTGGGTTCAGTGGGTTACACTGAAGCTTTCTTT. Translating gives CASSEDVGSVGYTEAFF. V usage is TRBV6-1 and J usage is TRBJ1-1; D is ambiguous. The CDR3 runs 17 residues. CDR1 and CDR2 (germline): MNHNS, SASEGT. The germline V and J ends were trimmed by 3 bases and 3 bases, with 20 bases remaining between them.

V usage is TRBV27 and J usage is TRBJ2-7; 10 bases map to TRBD2. This CDR3 spans 12 amino acids. From germline, CDR1 is MNHEY and CDR2 SMNVEV (reference sequence). CDR3 coding DNA: TGTTCAGCGGGAGGGCCTCTCTCCGAGCAGTACTTC. The encoded protein is CSAGGPLSEQYF.

This clone was recorded at least ten times. The rearrangement joins TRBV11-1 to TRBJ1-1, with D hard to call. CDR1 is SGHAT, CDR2 FQDESV, per germline (reference sequence). The V end lost 0 bases, the J end lost 7 bases, and 6 bases lay between the germline ends. The CDR3 runs 12 residues. This CDR3 reads CASSLAGSEAFF. The CDR3, as DNA: TGTGCCAGCAGCTTAGCTGGCAGTGAAGCTTTCTTT. Complete variable domain (other parts from reference TRBV11-1 and TRBJ1-1): EAEVAQSPRYKITEKSQAVAFWCDPISGHATLYWYRQILGQGPELLVQFQDESVVDDSQLPKDRFSAERLKGVDSTLKIQPAELGDSAMYLCASSLAGSEAFFGQGTRLTVV.

This clone was recorded many times. CDR3 nucleotides: TGTGCCAGCAGGGAACCGGGACAGGGTAGCAATGAGCAGTTCTTC. It is translated as CASREPGQGSNEQFF. The J gene is TRBJ2-1, the V gene TRBV2, with 9 bases that match TRBD1. The CDR3 is 15 amino acids. V gave up 6 bases and J gave up 6 bases; unmatched junction bases: 9. Germline-derived CDR1 and CDR2 are SNHLY and FYNNEI.

At least ten counts were recorded for this clone. The chain recombines TRBV20-1 with TRBJ1-2; D not resolved. This CDR3 comprises 13 residues. Per germline, CDR1 DFQATT and CDR2 SNEGSKA (reference sequence). Trimming left V 2 bases short and J 3 bases short, with 10 bases between. CDR3 loop: CSARPTTDYGYTF. Here the CDR3 DNA reads TGCAGTGCTAGACCTACTACGGACTATGGCTACACCTTC.

This rearrangement joins TRBV20-1 to TRBJ2-1; TRBD2 might be the D (6 bases). Germline V gives CDR1 DFQATT, CDR2 SNEGSKA (reference sequence). V dropped 1 base and J dropped 6 bases, with 13 bases sitting between them. The CDR3 contains 14 residues. In DNA, the CDR3 is TGCAGTGCTAGAGTGGCTAGCGCGGGCAATGAGCAGTTCTTC. Protein product: CSARVASAGNEQFF.

By frequency in the sample, this clone is medium-sized. This chain links TRBV10-3 with TRBJ2-5; no firm D call. The ends were cut back, 2 bases at V and 6 bases at J, with 13 bases in the middle. Germline V gene sequence: CDR1 ENHRY, CDR2 SYGVKD. The CDR3 extends over 14 amino acids. The CDR3 reads CAISEGSGRKTQYF. CDR3 nucleotides: TGTGCCATCAGTGAGGGGTCAGGTAGGAAGACCCAGTACTTC.

This clone ranks as medium-sized (0.01 to 0.1%). The chain is built from TRBV6-1 and TRBJ1-4, with 7 bases that match TRBD1. This CDR3 has 14 residues. V lost 5 bases, J lost 10 bases, and 10 bases stayed unmatched. CDR1 and CDR2 from the germline V gene are MNHNS and SASEGT. The CDR3 loop reads CASSQDRVGGKLFF. The CDR3 coding sequence is TGTGCCAGCAGTCAAGACAGGGTGGGCGGAAAACTGTTTTTT.

The chain joins TRBV28 to TRBJ1-2; maybe TRBD1 (5 bases). The CDR3 contains 17 residues. Between the trimmed V and J ends, which lost 1 base and 4 bases, there was a span of 19 bases. CDR1 and CDR2 from the germline V gene are MDHEN and SYDVKM. CDR3 residues: CASSLLLRGASGYGYTF. CDR3 DNA: TGTGCCAGCAGTTTATTGTTACGGGGCGCATCGGGCTATGGCTACACCTTC.

There are many counts of this clone. V usage is TRBV5-4 and J usage is TRBJ1-6; TRBD1 matches 9 bases. The V segment lost 4 bases and the J segment 10 bases; nucleotides outside the gene matches: 6. CDR3 length: 14 amino acids. CDR1 SGHNT and CDR2 YYREEE come from the germline V gene (reference sequence). CDR3 nucleotides: TGTGCCAGCAGCGAGGGACAGGGCAAATCACCCCTCCACTTT. As protein: CASSEGQGKSPLHF.

This clone is labeled as medium-sized. This chain links TRBV12-3 or TRBV12-4 with TRBJ1-5, with TRBD1 matching over 8 bases. The J segment lost 16 bases and the V segment lost 5 bases, leaving 10 bases of the junction unmatched. CDR3 length equals 12 residues. For the CDR3, the DNA is TGTGCCAGCAGTCCCGGGACAGGCCTAAACCATTTT. Amino acid sequence: CASSPGTGLNHF.

This chain links TRBV6-1 with TRBJ2-7; no reliable D call. Trimming shortened V by 1 base and J by 2 bases, and 6 bases separated the two germline ends. This CDR3 region has 13 residues. CDR1 is MNHNS, CDR2 SASEGT, per germline. CDR3 sequence (DNA): TGTGCCAGCAGTGAAGAAACAGCCTACGAGCAGTACTTC. It encodes CASSEETAYEQYF.

The table lists this clone with many counts. CDR3 sequence: CASSVELSGRYTGELFF. The CDR3, as DNA: TGTGCCAGCAGCGTAGAACTTAGCGGGAGGTACACCGGGGAGCTGTTTTTT. This chain uses TRBV9 with TRBJ2-2; TRBD2 aligns across 10 bases. This CDR3 has 17 residues. Germline-derived CDR1 and CDR2 are SGDLS and YYNGEE. Trimming cost V 0 bases and J 3 bases; bases outside gene matches: 5. The variable domain in full, completed from reference TRBV9 and TRBJ2-2, reads DSGVTQTPKHLITATGQRVTLRCSPRSGDLSVYWYQQSLDQGLQFLIQYYNGEERAKGNILERFSAQQFPDLHSELNLSSLELGDSALYFCASSVELSGRYTGELFFGEGSRLTVL.

As regards this clone: This CDR3 is missing its conserved last phenylalanine or tryptophan, likely due to a read error. The chain employs TRBV19 and TRBJ1-2, with TRBD1 identical over 8 bases. CDR1 LNHDA and CDR2 SQIVND come from the germline V gene (reference sequence). The CDR3 is 12 residues long. The CDR3 loop is CASSSGTGGYTY. The CDR3 coding sequence is TGTGCAAGTAGTTCCGGGACAGGTGGCTACACCTAC.

The rearrangement links TRBV19 to TRBJ2-1, with 8 bases that match TRBD2. Trimming cost V 3 bases and J 0 bases; bases outside gene matches: 7. This CDR3 is built from 17 residues. CDR1 is LNHDA and CDR2 is SQIVND in the germline V gene (reference sequence). CDR3 in DNA: TGTGCCAGTAGTATTACTAGCGGAGAGGTCTCCTACAATGAGCAGTTCTTC. It encodes CASSITSGEVSYNEQFF.